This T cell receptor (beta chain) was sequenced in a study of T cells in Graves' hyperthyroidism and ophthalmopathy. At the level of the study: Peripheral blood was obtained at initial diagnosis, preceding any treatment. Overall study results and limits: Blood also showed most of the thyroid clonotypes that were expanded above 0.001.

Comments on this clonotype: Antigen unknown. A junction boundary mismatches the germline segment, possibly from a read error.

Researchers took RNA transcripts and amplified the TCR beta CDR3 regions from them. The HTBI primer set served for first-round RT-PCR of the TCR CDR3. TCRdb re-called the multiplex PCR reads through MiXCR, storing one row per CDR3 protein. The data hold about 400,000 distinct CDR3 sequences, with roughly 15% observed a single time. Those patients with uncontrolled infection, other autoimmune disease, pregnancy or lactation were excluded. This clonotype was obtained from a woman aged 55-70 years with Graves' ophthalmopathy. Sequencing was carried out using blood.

The CDR3 DNA follows: TGTGCCGGCAGCCCCCGGGGCCTCTACCATAGTGAAGCTTTCTTT. This sequence encodes CAGSPRGLYHSEAFF. The V call is TRBV3-1, the J call TRBJ1-1; tentative D call: TRBD1 (5 bases). Germline CDR1 and CDR2: LGHDT and YNNKEL (reference sequence). This CDR3 comprises 15 residues.